The 26 T cell receptor beta chains reported below all come from one sample, sequenced in a study of blood T cell repertoires in COVID-19. TCRdb's copy holds only in-frame clones and misses some; the assay was immunoSEQ multiplex PCR. The repertoire has 95,000 to 150,000 clones, about four fifths of them found once; the top ten carry about 18%. The sequencing sample was made of peripheral blood. The origin of the receptors is a man aged 30-40 years with COVID-19, enrolled during active disease.

This sequence joins TRBV28 and TRBJ1-2, with D possibly being TRBD1 (5 bases). Trimming removed 7 bases from V and 4 bases from J, with 13 bases in between. Germline CDR1 is MDHEN and CDR2 is SYDVKM. This CDR3 spans 13 amino acids. The CDR3 nucleotides are TGTGCCAGCACCCACCGCGGGGCCTATGGCTACACCTTC. Residues: CASTHRGAYGYTF.

This chain links TRBV4-1 with TRBJ2-2; D possibly corresponds to TRBD2 (6 bases). CDR1 is MGHRA and CDR2 is YSYEKL in the germline V gene. The CDR3 consists of 15 residues. Trimming stripped 4 bases from V and 6 bases from J, with 15 bases between. CDR3 in DNA: TGCGCCAGCAGCCCCCACCCCGGGGACTCCGGGGAGCTGTTTTTT. This sequence encodes CASSPHPGDSGELFF.

V and J are TRBV7-9 and TRBJ2-6, with D perhaps TRBD1 (5 bases). Germline values: CDR1 SEHNR, CDR2 FQNEAQ (reference sequence). The V end lost 5 bases, the J end lost 0 bases, and 14 bases lay between the germline ends. This CDR3 is 17 amino acids long. CDR3 residues: CASSADSSSSGANVLTF. The CDR3 DNA reads TGTGCCAGCAGCGCTGACAGCTCCTCCTCTGGGGCCAACGTCCTGACTTTC.

The chain joins TRBV4-2 to TRBJ2-6, with unresolved D. V was shortened by 4 bases and J by 2 bases, with 9 bases between the two germline ends. CDR1 and CDR2 (germline): LGHNA, YNFKEQ. CDR3 size: 15 residues. The CDR3 bases are TGTGCCAGCAGCCTCCTGACTCCTGGGGCCAACGTCCTGACTTTC. Translating it yields CASSLLTPGANVLTF.

The genes are TRBV19 and TRBJ2-1; TRBD1 is a possible D gene (6 bases). This CDR3 region has 14 residues. V lost 5 bases and J 3 bases, leaving 11 bases between the germline ends. Germline V gene sequence: CDR1 LNHDA, CDR2 SQIVND (reference sequence). The CDR3 loop reads CASSELDSYNEQFF. The CDR3 region has the DNA TGTGCCAGTAGTGAGTTGGACAGCTACAATGAGCAGTTCTTC.

This clone was picked up one time. The chain uses TRBV20-1 and TRBJ1-2; TRBD1 is a possible D gene (5 bases). Trimming removed 6 bases from V and 5 bases from J, with 10 bases in between. The CDR3 is made up of 11 amino acids. CDR1 DFQATT and CDR2 SNEGSKA come from the germline V gene (reference sequence). DNA of the CDR3: TGCAGTGCACAGGACGGGTATGGCTACACCTTC. This translates into CSAQDGYGYTF.

This clone was seen a few times. J is TRBJ1-2 and V is TRBV29-1; 9 bases are a match to TRBD1. The germline V gene encodes CDR1 SQVTM and CDR2 ANQGSEA. The CDR3 loop spans 12 amino acids. The J segment lost 2 bases and the V segment lost 7 bases, leaving 2 bases of the junction unmatched. For the CDR3, the DNA is TGCAGCGGGGGACAGGGAAACTATGGCTACACCTTC. Its protein is CSGGQGNYGYTF.

The chain links TRBV5-8 to TRBJ2-5; 8 bases agree with TRBD2. The CDR3 length is 15 residues. The V and J ends lost 2 bases and 4 bases, in that order; junction bases with no gene match: 7. Germline loops: CDR1 SGHTS, CDR2 YDEGEE. CDR3 loop: CASSFSPSGSETQYF. CDR3 DNA sequence: TGTGCCAGCAGCTTTTCCCCTAGCGGGTCAGAGACCCAGTACTTC.

The chain uses TRBV28 and TRBJ2-7; 8 bases match TRBD1. V lost 6 bases to trimming and J lost 5 bases; unmatched junction nucleotides: 6. Germline assignment: CDR1 MDHEN and CDR2 SYDVKM. This CDR3 spans 13 amino acids. The CDR3 here is CASRRTGSHEQYF. The CDR3 nucleotides read TGTGCCAGCAGGAGGACAGGGTCCCACGAGCAGTACTTC.

The chain is built from TRBV30 and TRBJ1-2; TRBD1 agrees at 9 bases. CDR3 size: 13 residues. Germline CDR1 reads GTSNPN; CDR2 reads SVGIG (reference sequence). Trimming took 2 bases from V and 8 from J; bases not matched to a gene: 6. The CDR3 is CAWSTGGAGGYTF. In DNA form, the CDR3 reads TGTGCCTGGAGTACAGGGGGCGCGGGGGGCTACACCTTC.

The CDR3 loop is CASSQSGQRSYEQYF. CDR3 coding DNA: TGTGCCAGCAGCCAATCGGGACAGCGAAGCTACGAGCAGTACTTC. This chain joins TRBV16 and TRBJ2-7; the match to TRBD1 covers 7 bases. The CDR3 length is 15 residues. Germline CDR1 is KGHSY and CDR2 is FQNENV. The ends lost 0 bases at V and 3 bases at J; junction bases unmatched: 5.

This clone was recorded only once. The CDR3 bases are TGTGCCAGCAGCTTTCAGGGCGCTGGGGCCAACGTCCTGACTTTC. Its protein is CASSFQGAGANVLTF. This chain connects TRBV11-3 to TRBJ2-6; D is possibly TRBD1 (5 bases). The length of the CDR3 is 15 residues. Per germline, CDR1 SGHNT and CDR2 YENEEA. V was cut by 3 bases and J by 2 bases, with 8 bases left in between.

CDR3 in DNA: TGCGCCAGCAGTGAGTCGACGGGCGGGAAGGCGTCCGAGCAGTACTTC. Translating it yields CASSESTGGKASEQYF. The chain joins TRBV10-1 to TRBJ2-7; D might be TRBD2 (6 bases). The CDR3 extends over 16 amino acids. The V gene's germline CDR1 is WNHNN and CDR2 SYGVQD (reference sequence). The ends were cut back, 0 bases at V and 6 bases at J, with 18 bases in the middle.

Concerning this clone: One end of the junction does not line up with germline, which may come from a read error. This chain uses TRBV28 with TRBJ2-7, with D perhaps TRBD1 (6 bases). Germline-derived CDR1 and CDR2 are MDHEN and SYDVKM. This CDR3 is 13 amino acids long. As DNA, the CDR3 is TGTGCCAGCAGTTTAGGACAGCGCCTCGGGGTGTCCTTC. Translation gives CASSLGQRLGVSF.

The chain is built from TRBV7-9 and TRBJ2-2, with 7 bases lining up with TRBD1. V lost 2 bases to trimming and J lost 2 bases; unmatched junction nucleotides: 11. The CDR3 length is 18 residues. Germline V gives CDR1 SEHNR, CDR2 FQNEAQ (reference sequence). The CDR3 here is CASSLPEGQTYNTGELFF. CDR3 coding DNA: TGTGCCAGCAGCTTACCTGAGGGACAGACTTACAACACCGGGGAGCTGTTTTTT.

This rearrangement joins TRBV18 to TRBJ2-3; D is unclear. The CDR3 contains 13 residues. Between the trimmed V and J ends, which lost 3 bases and 1 base, there was a span of 5 bases. Looked up from germline, CDR1 is KGHSH and CDR2 is LQKENI. CDR3 in DNA: TGTGCCAGCTCACCCTCCGGCACAGATACGCAGTATTTT. Its translation: CASSPSGTDTQYF.

The V gene is TRBV28, the J gene TRBJ1-5, with D maybe TRBD1 (6 bases). Trimming took 0 bases from V and 6 from J, leaving 12 bases between them. Germline CDR1 reads MDHEN; CDR2 reads SYDVKM. This CDR3 has 15 residues. The CDR3 DNA is TGTGCCAGCAGTTTATGGCAGGGAGGGGGTCAGCCCCAGCATTTT. It specifies CASSLWQGGGQPQHF.

CDR3 residues: CAWSTGGASEQFF. CDR3 sequence (DNA): TGTGCCTGGAGTACCGGGGGGGCAAGTGAGCAGTTCTTC. V usage is TRBV30 and J usage is TRBJ2-1, with TRBD2 matching over 8 bases. Per germline, CDR1 GTSNPN and CDR2 SVGIG (reference sequence). The CDR3 has 13 amino acids. The V segment lost 2 bases and the J segment 9 bases; nucleotides outside the gene matches: 6.

This chain links TRBV6-1 with TRBJ1-2, with 9 bases matching TRBD1. There are 16 residues in the CDR3. CDR1 and CDR2 (germline): MNHNS, SASEGT. V was pared by 1 base and J by 2 bases, with 5 bases of the junction left unmatched. The CDR3 here is CASSEDTGQGNYGYTF. The CDR3 DNA sequence: TGTGCCAGCAGTGAAGATACTGGACAGGGGAACTATGGCTACACCTTC.

The V call is TRBV5-4, the J call TRBJ1-4, with TRBD1 matching 8 bases. Germline values: CDR1 SGHNT, CDR2 YYREEE (reference sequence). J lost 7 bases, V lost 4 bases, and 6 bases had no gene match. This CDR3 is built from 14 residues. For the CDR3, the DNA is TGTGCCAGCAGCCTGGACAGGGCTATTGAAAAACTGTTTTTT. It yields the protein CASSLDRAIEKLFF.

This clone was detected only once. The chain uses TRBV30 and TRBJ2-7; D is ambiguous. Trimming took 7 bases from V and 7 from J, leaving 14 bases between them. The germline gives CDR1 GTSNPN, CDR2 SVGIG (reference sequence). There are 11 residues in the CDR3. The CDR3 here is CAYGQAREQYF. CDR3 sequence (DNA): TGTGCCTACGGTCAGGCCCGGGAGCAGTACTTC.

This clone was seen a few times. V usage is TRBV4-1 and J usage is TRBJ1-2; 7 positions match TRBD1. The CDR3 runs to 15 residues. The germline V gene has CDR1 MGHRA and CDR2 YSYEKL. J gave up 6 bases and V 1 base, and 8 bases lay outside the gene matches. CDR3 DNA: TGCGCCAGCAGCCAAGGGGTTGGACAGGCCGATGGCTACACCTTC. Amino acid sequence: CASSQGVGQADGYTF.

This chain connects TRBV7-9 to TRBJ1-2; tentative D call: TRBD1 (5 bases). The CDR3 is 14 residues long. CDR1 SEHNR and CDR2 FQNEAQ come from the germline V gene (reference sequence). V lost 1 base and J 7 bases, leaving 13 bases between the germline ends. In DNA form, the CDR3 reads TGTGCCAGCAGCTTAGGATGGGGGGAGGTTGGCTACACCTTC. It yields the protein CASSLGWGEVGYTF.

This clone has just one count. The chain couples TRBV4-1 to TRBJ1-2, with D unclear. Germline V gives CDR1 MGHRA, CDR2 YSYEKL. The CDR3 runs 16 residues. Trimming took off 8 bases at V and 0 bases at J, with 19 bases between the two ends. DNA of the CDR3: TGCGCCAGCCGGGAAGGAGGGCCCTTAGCTAACTATGGCTACACCTTC. Amino acid sequence: CASREGGPLANYGYTF.

The V and J genes are TRBV14 and TRBJ2-7, with 7 positions matching TRBD2. This CDR3 has 15 amino acids. V was clipped by 2 bases and J by 7 bases; unmatched bases: 11. From germline, CDR1 is SGHDN and CDR2 FVKESK. CDR3 coding DNA: TGTGCCAGCAGCCAACTCGAACTAGCGCTAGGGGAGCAGTACTTC. This translates into CASSQLELALGEQYF.

The chain uses TRBV5-6 and TRBJ2-1, with D perhaps matching TRBD2 (6 bases). V lost 2 bases, J lost 2 bases, and 14 bases lay in between. From germline, CDR1 is SGHDT and CDR2 YYEEEE. This CDR3 is built from 16 residues. CDR3 sequence reads: CASSFGGAVTYNEQFF. The CDR3 DNA follows: TGTGCCAGCAGCTTCGGGGGAGCGGTCACCTACAATGAGCAGTTCTTC.